The clone carrying this T cell receptor (beta chain) showed up just a few times. Its target is not known. TCRdb keeps only in-frame clones here, not all; method: immunoSEQ multiplex PCR. The sample lists about 34,000 clones, 65% to 85% occurring once. Every patient had mismatch repair deficiency by PCR or immunohistochemistry. TCR sequencing covered a few patients who responded to pembrolizumab. This entry is derived from a study of PD-1 blockade in mismatch repair-deficient tumors. On the study more broadly: Patients had about a dozen mismatch repair-deficient cancer types, all previously treated and progressing. Study-wide points: Tumor-resident clones, often undetectable pretreatment in blood, expanded then contracted after pembrolizumab.

Germline trimming cut 2 bases from V and 4 bases from J; bases unmatched to any gene: 7. The CDR3 extends over 16 amino acids. CDR1 is SGHNT and CDR2 is YYREEE in the germline V gene (reference sequence). The receptor was isolated from an adult with mismatch repair-deficient cancer. This chain uses TRBV5-4 with TRBJ2-7, with 12 bases aligning to TRBD2. The material was PBMCs, obtained less than 7 weeks after starting pembrolizumab. CDR3 in DNA: TGTGCCAGCAGCTTAGGGGGACTAGCGGGCAGATACGAGCAGTACTTC. It is translated as CASSLGGLAGRYEQYF.